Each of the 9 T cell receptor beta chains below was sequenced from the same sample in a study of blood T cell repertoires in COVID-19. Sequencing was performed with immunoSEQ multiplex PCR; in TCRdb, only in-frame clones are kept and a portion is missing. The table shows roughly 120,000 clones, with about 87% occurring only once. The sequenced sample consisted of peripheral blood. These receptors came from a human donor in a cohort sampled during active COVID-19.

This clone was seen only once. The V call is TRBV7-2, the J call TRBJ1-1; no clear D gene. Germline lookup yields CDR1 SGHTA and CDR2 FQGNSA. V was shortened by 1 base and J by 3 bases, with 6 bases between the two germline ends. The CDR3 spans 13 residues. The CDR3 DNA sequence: TGTGCCAGCAGCTTAGAACTATACACTGAAGCTTTCTTT. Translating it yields CASSLELYTEAFF.

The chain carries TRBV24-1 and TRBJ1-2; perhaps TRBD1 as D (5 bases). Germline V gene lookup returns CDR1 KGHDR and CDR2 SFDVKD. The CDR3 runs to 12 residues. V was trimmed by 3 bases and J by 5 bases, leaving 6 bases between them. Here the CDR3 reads CATSDPGYGYTF. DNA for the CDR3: TGTGCCACCAGTGATCCAGGGTATGGCTACACCTTC.

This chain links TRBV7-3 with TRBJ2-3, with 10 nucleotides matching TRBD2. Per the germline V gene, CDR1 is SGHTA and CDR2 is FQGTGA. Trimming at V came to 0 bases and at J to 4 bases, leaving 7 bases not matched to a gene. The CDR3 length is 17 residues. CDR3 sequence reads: CASSLTSGRRGPDTQYF. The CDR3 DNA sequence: TGTGCCAGCAGCTTAACTAGCGGGAGGCGGGGTCCAGATACGCAGTATTTT. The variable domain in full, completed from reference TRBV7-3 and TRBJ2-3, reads GAGVSQTPSNKVTEKGKYVELRCDPISGHTALYWYRQSLGQGPEFLIYFQGTGAADDSGLPNDRFFAVRPEGSVSTLKIQRTERGDSAVYLCASSLTSGRRGPDTQYFGPGTRLTVL.

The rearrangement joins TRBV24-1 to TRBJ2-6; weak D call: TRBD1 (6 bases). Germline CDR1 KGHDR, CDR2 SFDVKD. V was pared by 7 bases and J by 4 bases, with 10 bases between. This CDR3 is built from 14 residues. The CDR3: CATSRGSGANVLTF. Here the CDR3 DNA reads TGTGCCACCAGCAGGGGTTCCGGGGCCAACGTCCTGACTTTC.

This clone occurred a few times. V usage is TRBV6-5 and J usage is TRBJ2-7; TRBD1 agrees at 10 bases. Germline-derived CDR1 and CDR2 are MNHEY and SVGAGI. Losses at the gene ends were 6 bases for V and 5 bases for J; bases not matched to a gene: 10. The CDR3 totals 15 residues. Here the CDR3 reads CASSPSGTGVHEQYF. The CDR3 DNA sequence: TGTGCCAGCAGCCCCTCCGGGACAGGGGTCCACGAGCAGTACTTC.

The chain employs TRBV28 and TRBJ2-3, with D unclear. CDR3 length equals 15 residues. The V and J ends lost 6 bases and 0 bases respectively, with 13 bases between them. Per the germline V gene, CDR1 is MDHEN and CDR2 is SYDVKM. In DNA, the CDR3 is TGTGCCAGCAGCCCGTTGTTCACTAGCACAGATACGCAGTATTTT. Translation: CASSPLFTSTDTQYF. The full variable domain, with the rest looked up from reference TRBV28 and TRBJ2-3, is DVKVTQSSRYLVKRTGEKVFLECVQDMDHENMFWYRQDPGLGLRLIYFSYDVKMKEKGDIPEGYSVSREKKERFSLILESASTNQTSMYLCASSPLFTSTDTQYFGPGTRLTVL.

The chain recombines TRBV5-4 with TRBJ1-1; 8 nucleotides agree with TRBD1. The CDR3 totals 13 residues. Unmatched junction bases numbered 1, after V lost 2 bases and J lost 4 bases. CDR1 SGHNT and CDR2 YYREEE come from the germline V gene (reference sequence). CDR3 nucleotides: TGTGCCAGCAGCTTCCAGGGGGCCACTGAAGCTTTCTTT. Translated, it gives CASSFQGATEAFF.

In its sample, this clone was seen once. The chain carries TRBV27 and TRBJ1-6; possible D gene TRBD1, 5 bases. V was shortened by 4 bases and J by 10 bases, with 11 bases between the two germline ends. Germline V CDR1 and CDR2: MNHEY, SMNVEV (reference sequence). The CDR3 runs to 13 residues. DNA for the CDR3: TGTGCCAGCAGTTCCGACAGATTCTCACCCCTCCACTTT. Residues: CASSSDRFSPLHF.

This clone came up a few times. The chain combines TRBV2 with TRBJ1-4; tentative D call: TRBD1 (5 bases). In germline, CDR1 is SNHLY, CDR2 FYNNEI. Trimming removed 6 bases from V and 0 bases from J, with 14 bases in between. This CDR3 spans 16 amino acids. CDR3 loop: CASSPPRRATNEKLFF. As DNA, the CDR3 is TGTGCCAGCAGCCCCCCGCGCAGGGCAACTAATGAAAAACTGTTTTTT.